This entry is about one T cell receptor beta chain. The antigen remains undetermined. The CDR3 covers 13 residues. Germline CDR1 KGHSH, CDR2 LQKENI. V was pared by 5 bases and J by 11 bases, with 18 bases between. These data originate in a study of cytomegalovirus exposure and HLA in healthy donors. The PCR had 60 Vbeta and 13 Jbeta primers. The authors' processing: Later, an analysis found 65 million to 85 million unique TCR beta chains, and approximately 10 million of these were shared. The method was immunoSEQ multiplex PCR; TCRdb's version includes in-frame clones alone and lacks a portion of them. V and J calls and clone size are those listed in that table; D and trimming were worked out from the DNA. This table has roughly 100,000 clones, about 70% appearing once. Study-wide results and caveats: TCR beta V- and J-gene trimming, according to a later analysis, was linked to a missense DCLRE1C variant. The later analysis indicated that the majority of CMV-associated TCR beta chains appeared HLA-restricted.

Sequencing used PBMCs. The chain joins TRBV18 to TRBJ1-1, with D possibly matching TRBD1 (6 bases). This sequence was found in a woman between 50 and 59 years old in good health and CMV-seropositive. The CDR3 loop reads CASSETGSTRAFF. The CDR3 DNA reads as TGTGCCAGCTCAGAAACAGGGAGCACTCGGGCTTTCTTT. Complete variable domain (other parts from reference TRBV18 and TRBJ1-1): NAGVMQNPRHLVRRRGQEARLRCSPMKGHSHVYWYRQLPEEGLKFMVYLQKENIIDESGMPKERFSAEFPKEGPSILRIQQVVRGDSAAYFCASSETGSTRAFFGQGTRLTVV.